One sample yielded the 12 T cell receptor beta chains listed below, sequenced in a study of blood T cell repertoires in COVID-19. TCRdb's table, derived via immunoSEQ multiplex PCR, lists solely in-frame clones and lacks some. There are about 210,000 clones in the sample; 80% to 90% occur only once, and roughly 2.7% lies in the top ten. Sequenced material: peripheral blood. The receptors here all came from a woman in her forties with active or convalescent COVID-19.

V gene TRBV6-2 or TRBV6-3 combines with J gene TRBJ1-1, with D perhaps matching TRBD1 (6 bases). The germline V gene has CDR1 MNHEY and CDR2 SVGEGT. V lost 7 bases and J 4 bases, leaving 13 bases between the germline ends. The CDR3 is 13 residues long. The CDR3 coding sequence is TGTGCCAGCACCCCACAGGGTAGCACTGAAGCTTTCTTT. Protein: CASTPQGSTEAFF.

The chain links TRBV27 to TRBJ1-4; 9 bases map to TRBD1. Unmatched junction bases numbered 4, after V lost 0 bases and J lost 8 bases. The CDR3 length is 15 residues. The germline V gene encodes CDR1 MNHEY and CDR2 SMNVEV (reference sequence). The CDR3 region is CASSLSGQGFEKLFF. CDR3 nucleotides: TGTGCCAGCAGTTTATCCGGACAGGGGTTCGAAAAACTGTTTTTT.

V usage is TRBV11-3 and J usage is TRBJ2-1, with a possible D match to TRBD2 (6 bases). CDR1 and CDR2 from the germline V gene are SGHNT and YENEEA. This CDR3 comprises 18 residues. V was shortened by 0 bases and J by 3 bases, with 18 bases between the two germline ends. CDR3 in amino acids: CASSLDHRRDSYYNEQFF. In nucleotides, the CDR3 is TGTGCCAGCAGCTTAGACCACAGACGGGACTCGTACTACAATGAGCAGTTCTTC.

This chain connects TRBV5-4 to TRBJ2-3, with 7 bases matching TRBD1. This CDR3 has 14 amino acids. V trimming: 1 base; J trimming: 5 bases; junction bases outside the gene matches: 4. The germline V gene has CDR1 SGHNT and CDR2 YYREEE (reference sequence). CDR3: CASSLIGGQDTQYF. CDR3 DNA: TGTGCCAGCAGCTTGATAGGGGGCCAAGATACGCAGTATTTT.

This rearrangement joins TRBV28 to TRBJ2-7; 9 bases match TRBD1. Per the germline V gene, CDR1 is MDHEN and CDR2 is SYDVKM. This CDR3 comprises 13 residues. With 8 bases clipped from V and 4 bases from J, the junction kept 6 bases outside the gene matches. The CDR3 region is CASGTTGGYEQYF. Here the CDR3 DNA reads TGTGCCAGCGGTACGACAGGGGGGTACGAGCAGTACTTC.

Here the CDR3 DNA reads TGTGCCAGCAGCTTAGAACGCGGGAGGGCCCACGAGCAGTACTTC. This sequence encodes CASSLERGRAHEQYF. This sequence joins TRBV11-2 and TRBJ2-7, with TRBD2 matching 9 bases. This CDR3 comprises 15 residues. Germline CDR1 SGHAT, CDR2 FQNNGV. Trimming cost V 0 bases and J 5 bases; bases outside gene matches: 5.

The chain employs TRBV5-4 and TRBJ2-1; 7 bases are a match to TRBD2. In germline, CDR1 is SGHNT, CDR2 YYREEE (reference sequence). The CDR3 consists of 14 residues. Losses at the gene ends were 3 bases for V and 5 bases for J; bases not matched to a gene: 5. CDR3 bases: TGTGCCAGCAGCTCTACGACTAGCAACAATGAGCAGTTCTTC. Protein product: CASSSTTSNNEQFF.

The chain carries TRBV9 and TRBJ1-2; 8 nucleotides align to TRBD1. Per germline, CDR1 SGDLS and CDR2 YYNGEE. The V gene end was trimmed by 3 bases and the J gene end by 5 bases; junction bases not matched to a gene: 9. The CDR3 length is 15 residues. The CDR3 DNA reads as TGTGCCAGCAGCGCGACGACAGGGGACTATTATGGCTACACCTTC. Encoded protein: CASSATTGDYYGYTF.

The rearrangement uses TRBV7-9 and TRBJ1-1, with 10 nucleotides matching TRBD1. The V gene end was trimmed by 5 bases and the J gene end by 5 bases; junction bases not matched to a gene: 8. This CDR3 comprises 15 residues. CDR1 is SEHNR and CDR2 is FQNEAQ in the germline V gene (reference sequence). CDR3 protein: CASSIGTGEGTEAFF. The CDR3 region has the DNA TGTGCCAGCAGCATAGGGACAGGGGAGGGAACTGAAGCTTTCTTT. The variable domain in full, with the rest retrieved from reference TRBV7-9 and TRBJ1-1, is DTGVSQNPRHKITKRGQNVTFRCDPISEHNRLYWYRQTLGQGPEFLTYFQNEAQLEKSRLLSDRFSAERPKGSFSTLEIQRTEQGDSAMYLCASSIGTGEGTEAFFGQGTRLTVV.

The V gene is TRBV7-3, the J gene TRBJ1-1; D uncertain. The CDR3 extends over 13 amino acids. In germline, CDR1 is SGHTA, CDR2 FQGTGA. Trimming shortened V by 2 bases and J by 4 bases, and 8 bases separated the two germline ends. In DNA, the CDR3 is TGTGCCAGCAGCTTACTCCAGGCCACTGAAGCTTTCTTT. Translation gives CASSLLQATEAFF.

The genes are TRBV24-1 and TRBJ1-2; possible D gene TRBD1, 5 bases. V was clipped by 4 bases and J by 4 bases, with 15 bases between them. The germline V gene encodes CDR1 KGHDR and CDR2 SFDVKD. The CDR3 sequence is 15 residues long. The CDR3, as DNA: TGTGCCACCAGTGACCCCTTCCGGGGGGTCTATGGCTACACCTTC. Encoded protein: CATSDPFRGVYGYTF.

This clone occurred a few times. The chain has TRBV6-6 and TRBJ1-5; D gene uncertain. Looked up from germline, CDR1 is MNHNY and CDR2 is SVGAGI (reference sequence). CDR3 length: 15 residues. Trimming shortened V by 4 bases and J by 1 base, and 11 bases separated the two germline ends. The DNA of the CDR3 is TGTGCCAGCAGTTTAGGCAGGAGGAGCAATCAGCCCCAGCATTTT. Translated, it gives CASSLGRRSNQPQHF.